The 30 T cell receptor beta chains reported below all come from one sample, sequenced in a study of T cells after yellow fever vaccination. TCRdb recomputed calls from the 5' RACE reads with MiXCR, one row per CDR3 protein. In the table there are approximately 31,000 distinct CDR3 sequences, roughly a tenth of which are singletons. The specimen was PBMCs, either bulk or a sorted T-cell subset (CD4+, CD8+, memory, or dextramer-sorted; not recorded which), collected around 15 days after the first yellow fever vaccination. All receptors derive from a young man who received the YFV17D yellow fever vaccine.

This clonotype was detected many times. The rearrangement links TRBV12-3 or TRBV12-4 to TRBJ2-2; unclear D gene. The CDR3 loop spans 13 amino acids. V lost 2 bases and J 3 bases, leaving 4 bases between the germline ends. CDR3 coding DNA: TGTGCCAGCAGTTTATGGGACACCGGGGAGCTGTTTTTT. Translating it yields CASSLWDTGELFF.

Remarks on this clonotype: Given a much more abundant clone one base away, this may be a read error. This chain connects TRBV12-3 or TRBV12-4 to TRBJ1-1; no definite D call. V was trimmed by 3 bases and J by 5 bases, leaving 10 bases between them. CDR3 size: 13 residues. The chain's CDR3 is CASSFDMGTEAFF. The CDR3, as DNA: TGTGCCAGCAGTTTTGACATGGGAACTGAAGCTTTCTTT.

This clonotype was seen at least ten times. The genes are TRBV6-5 and TRBJ2-3, with a possible D match to TRBD1 (6 bases). Trimming cost V 4 bases and J 5 bases, with 13 bases left between them. The length of the CDR3 is 14 residues. CDR1 and CDR2 (germline): MNHEY, SVGAGI. DNA of the CDR3: TGTGCCAGCAGTTCACAGGGATGGGGAGATACGCAGTATTTT. Its protein product is CASSSQGWGDTQYF.

By share, this clonotype ranks as medium-sized. V gene TRBV12-3 or TRBV12-4 combines with J gene TRBJ2-7, with TRBD2 as a possible D gene (5 bases). This CDR3 has 15 residues. Trimming took 3 bases from V and 4 from J, leaving 16 bases between them. CDR3 bases: TGTGCCAGCAGTTTTAGTTCGGTCGGCGGGTACGAGCAGTACTTC. It translates to CASSFSSVGGYEQYF.

This clonotype was seen repeatedly, ten times or more. The chain uses TRBV11-3 and TRBJ2-1; 8 positions match TRBD2. Germline V gene lookup returns CDR1 SGHNT and CDR2 YENEEA. The CDR3 totals 12 residues. Trimming removed 4 bases from V and 15 bases from J; junction bases left unmatched: 8. The CDR3 is CASSYSGGPLFF. Here the CDR3 DNA reads TGTGCCAGCAGCTACTCGGGGGGGCCTCTGTTCTTC.

This clonotype was observed at least ten times. This sequence joins TRBV10-2 and TRBJ2-7; 11 nucleotides agree with TRBD1. The V gene end was trimmed by 7 bases and the J gene end by 3 bases; junction bases not matched to a gene: 5. There are 14 residues in the CDR3. From germline, CDR1 is WSHSY and CDR2 SAAADI. The CDR3 nucleotides are TGCGCCAGCACCGCCGGGACAGGGGGCTACGAGCAGTACTTC. Translating it yields CASTAGTGGYEQYF.

This clonotype was seen many times. The CDR3 coding sequence is TGCAGTGCTCCCAGCGGCCTCTACTCCTACAATGAGCAGTTCTTC. Translating gives CSAPSGLYSYNEQFF. The V call is TRBV20-1, the J call TRBJ2-1, with D possibly being TRBD2 (5 bases). Germline CDR1 reads DFQATT; CDR2 reads SNEGSKA (reference sequence). V was shortened by 5 bases and J by 0 bases, with 14 bases between the two germline ends. This CDR3 contains 15 residues.

This clonotype was detected ten times or more. The gene calls are TRBV7-8 and TRBJ2-6, with 7 bases fitting TRBD1. Germline CDR1 and CDR2: SGHVS and FQNEAQ. The CDR3 is 15 residues long. Trimming removed 3 bases from V and 2 bases from J; junction bases left unmatched: 1. CDR3 coding DNA: TGTGCCAGCAGCTTTCAGGGGGCTGGGGCCAACGTCCTGACTTTC. Protein product: CASSFQGAGANVLTF.

For this clonotype: A much larger clone differs by one base, so this may be a read error. The J gene is TRBJ2-3, the V gene TRBV20-1; the match to TRBD2 covers 8 bases. CDR1 is DFQATT and CDR2 is SNEGSKA in the germline V gene (reference sequence). The CDR3 covers 11 residues. CDR3 DNA sequence: TGCAGACGGGGGGGCGGAGATACGCAGTATTTT. Protein product: CRRGGGDTQYF.

In its sample, this clonotype was seen many times. V and J are TRBV12-3 or TRBV12-4 and TRBJ1-6; 10 nucleotides agree with TRBD1. The CDR3 spans 15 residues. Trimming at V came to 2 bases and at J to 8 bases, leaving 3 bases not matched to a gene. This CDR3 reads CASSLIGTGDSPLHF. As DNA, the CDR3 is TGTGCCAGCAGTTTAATCGGGACAGGGGATTCACCCCTCCACTTT.

Ten or more counts support this clonotype. The J gene is TRBJ2-4, the V gene TRBV5-4; D perhaps matches TRBD2 (6 bases). The germline V gene encodes CDR1 SGHNT and CDR2 YYREEE (reference sequence). V was cut by 3 bases and J by 7 bases, with 14 bases left in between. The CDR3 totals 14 residues. CDR3: CASSSGGRDNIQYF. The CDR3 DNA is TGTGCCAGCAGCTCCGGGGGTAGAGACAACATTCAGTACTTC.

This clonotype has a count of ten or more. The chain employs TRBV20-1 and TRBJ1-1, with TRBD1 matching over 7 bases. Trimming took 2 bases from V and 2 from J; bases not matched to a gene: 5. The CDR3 has 14 residues. Germline V CDR1 and CDR2: DFQATT, SNEGSKA (reference sequence). The CDR3 loop reads CSARSGTVNTEAFF. The DNA for the CDR3 is TGCAGTGCTAGATCCGGGACAGTTAACACTGAAGCTTTCTTT.

This clonotype was detected many times. The genes are TRBV20-1 and TRBJ2-1; 7 bases match TRBD2. CDR1 DFQATT and CDR2 SNEGSKA come from the germline V gene (reference sequence). The J segment lost 2 bases and the V segment lost 6 bases, leaving 10 bases of the junction unmatched. This CDR3 spans 15 amino acids. CDR3 amino acids: CSAPRAGVTYNEQFF. Written as DNA, the CDR3 is TGCAGTGCCCCGCGGGCGGGGGTAACCTACAATGAGCAGTTCTTC.

The sample holds many counts of this clonotype. The gene calls are TRBV27 and TRBJ2-3; 8 bases line up with TRBD2. This CDR3 comprises 15 residues. Germline V gene sequence: CDR1 MNHEY, CDR2 SMNVEV (reference sequence). The ends lost 7 bases at V and 1 base at J; junction bases unmatched: 7. The CDR3 DNA reads as TGTGCCAGCACCTTTAGCGGGGTTCGCACAGATACGCAGTATTTT. Translated, it gives CASTFSGVRTDTQYF.

This clonotype was detected many times. The CDR3: CASQVGVNTEAFF. The DNA of the CDR3 is TGCGCCAGCCAGGTGGGGGTGAACACTGAAGCTTTCTTT. The chain employs TRBV10-2 and TRBJ1-1; a weak D match, TRBD1 (5 bases). Germline-derived CDR1 and CDR2 are WSHSY and SAAADI. Between the trimmed V and J ends, which lost 8 bases and 0 bases, there was a span of 10 bases. This CDR3 comprises 13 residues.

Remarks on this clonotype: A much more abundant neighbour one base away suggests this may be a read error. V is TRBV19 and J is TRBJ1-2; D may be TRBD1 (6 bases). The CDR3 is made up of 15 amino acids. Per germline, CDR1 LNHDA and CDR2 SQIVND (reference sequence). V lost 7 bases, J lost 3 bases, and 18 bases lay in between. The CDR3 loop is CASTPRDMADYGYTF. The CDR3 DNA reads as TGTGCCAGTACCCCTCGGGACATGGCGGACTATGGCTACACCTTC.

This clonotype was counted ten times or more. The chain combines TRBV11-2 with TRBJ2-3, with 13 bases that match TRBD2. Germline trimming cut 6 bases from V and 4 bases from J; bases unmatched to any gene: 13. The CDR3 consists of 18 residues. Per germline, CDR1 SGHAT and CDR2 FQNNGV. CDR3 DNA: TGTGCCAGCAGTCTTACTAGCGGGGGGGCTCTTCGTGCAGATACGCAGTATTTT. Amino acids: CASSLTSGGALRADTQYF.

This clonotype was counted ten times or more. This chain uses TRBV11-2 with TRBJ2-1; a possible D gene is TRBD1 (6 bases). This CDR3 has 17 residues. Trimming took off 5 bases at V and 8 bases at J, with 25 bases between the two ends. Germline CDR1 is SGHAT and CDR2 is FQNNGV. CDR3 region: CASSLYLRDIPNDEQFF. CDR3 DNA: TGTGCCAGCAGCCTCTACCTCCGGGACATACCCAATGATGAGCAGTTCTTC.

As for this clonotype: This may come from a read error, since a much larger clone is one base off. The J gene is TRBJ2-3, the V gene TRBV9; 7 nucleotides match TRBD1. The CDR3 loop spans 14 amino acids. The germline gives CDR1 SGDLS, CDR2 YYNGEE. The DNA of the CDR3 is TGTGCCAGCAGCGGTAGGGACAGCAAAGATACGCAGTATTTT. It encodes CASSGRDSKDTQYF.

In its sample, this clonotype was seen many times. The V gene is TRBV20-1, the J gene TRBJ1-2; perhaps TRBD1 as D (6 bases). CDR1 DFQATT and CDR2 SNEGSKA come from the germline V gene (reference sequence). V was trimmed by 5 bases and J by 8 bases, leaving 12 bases between them. The CDR3 runs 11 residues. The CDR3, as DNA: TGCAGTGCTGGTCAGGGGCGCGGCTACACCTTC. It codes for CSAGQGRGYTF.

Ten or more counts support this clonotype. The chain couples TRBV7-2 to TRBJ2-4; either TRBD1 or TRBD2 may supply D (5 bases each). V was cut by 3 bases and J by 8 bases, with 14 bases left in between. This CDR3 comprises 14 residues. The germline V gene encodes CDR1 SGHTA and CDR2 FQGNSA. CDR3 nucleotides: TGTGCCAGCAGCTTCCGGGACCGAGCAGACATTCAGTACTTC. Protein: CASSFRDRADIQYF.

This clonotype was counted many times. V gene TRBV10-3 combines with J gene TRBJ1-6, with TRBD1 as a possible D gene (5 bases). The germline CDR1 and CDR2 sequences are ENHRY and SYGVKD. The CDR3 has 13 amino acids. V was clipped by 6 bases and J by 8 bases, with 11 bases between them. CDR3 sequence reads: CAIRGDSYSPLHF. The CDR3 bases are TGTGCCATCAGGGGCGACAGTTATTCACCCCTCCACTTT.

This clonotype has ten or more counts. The rearrangement links TRBV5-6 to TRBJ1-5; TRBD1 matches 8 bases. Losses at the gene ends were 4 bases for V and 7 bases for J; bases not matched to a gene: 7. The CDR3 is made up of 14 amino acids. In germline, CDR1 is SGHDT, CDR2 YYEEEE. The CDR3 DNA sequence: TGTGCCAGCAGCACGACAGGGGACGGACAGCCCCAGCATTTT. Translation: CASSTTGDGQPQHF. Variable domain in full (rest from reference TRBV5-6 and TRBJ1-5): DAGVTQSPTHLIKTRGQQVTLRCSPKSGHDTVSWYQQALGQGPQFIFQYYEEEERQRGNFPDRFSGHQFPNYSSELNVNALLLGDSALYLCASSTTGDGQPQHFGDGTRLSIL.

This chain uses TRBV7-8 with TRBJ1-5, with D tentatively TRBD1 (5 bases). CDR1 is SGHVS and CDR2 is FQNEAQ in the germline V gene. Trimming cost V 5 bases and J 0 bases, with 17 bases left between them. The CDR3 is 17 amino acids. In DNA form, the CDR3 reads TGTGCCAGCAGCAAGGTGGAGGGGACTTATAGCAATCAGCCCCAGCATTTT. It encodes CASSKVEGTYSNQPQHF.

In this sample, this clonotype turned up many times. The chain uses TRBV10-3 and TRBJ2-1, with 10 bases lining up with TRBD2. V was pared by 3 bases and J by 7 bases, with 9 bases of the junction left unmatched. The CDR3 sequence is 16 residues long. Looked up from germline, CDR1 is ENHRY and CDR2 is SYGVKD. CDR3 sequence (DNA): TGTGCCATCAGTGAAGAGCGGGGGGGTTTCGGGAATGAGCAGTTCTTC. It encodes CAISEERGGFGNEQFF.

This clonotype was recorded at least ten times. The V call is TRBV3-1, the J call TRBJ2-1; the D is unclear. This CDR3 has 14 residues. V was cut by 0 bases and J by 5 bases, with 8 bases left in between. Per germline, CDR1 LGHDT and CDR2 YNNKEL (reference sequence). The CDR3 DNA follows: TGTGCCAGCAGCCAAGATATCAGTAACAATGAGCAGTTCTTC. This gives the protein CASSQDISNNEQFF.

J is TRBJ2-1 and V is TRBV2; D gene uncertain. This CDR3 has 10 amino acids. CDR1 and CDR2 from the germline V gene are SNHLY and FYNNEI. V was shortened by 5 bases and J by 5 bases, with 1 base between the two germline ends. CDR3 bases: TGTGCCAGCAGTAACAATGAGCAGTTCTTC. Translation: CASSNNEQFF.

This clonotype was counted ten times or more. The chain carries TRBV24-1 and TRBJ2-1, with 10 bases that match TRBD2. Trimming took 2 bases from V and 7 from J; bases not matched to a gene: 4. CDR1 KGHDR and CDR2 SFDVKD come from the germline V gene. The CDR3 is 15 amino acids. CDR3 loop: CATSDSSGGVNEQFF. DNA for the CDR3: TGTGCCACCAGTGATTCCAGCGGGGGGGTGAATGAGCAGTTCTTC.

About this clonotype itself: A much more abundant neighbour one base away suggests this may be a read error. The chain is built from TRBV11-1 and TRBJ2-7; TRBD1 agrees at 7 bases. After removal of 7 bases from V and 3 bases from J, the junction contained 9 bases not matched to a gene. CDR3 length equals 14 residues. The germline V gene has CDR1 SGHAT and CDR2 FQDESV (reference sequence). The CDR3 loop is CASIYSTGFYEQYF. In DNA, the CDR3 is TGTGCCAGCATCTATTCGACAGGGTTCTACGAGCAGTACTTC.

Many counts were recorded for this clonotype. The chain uses TRBV6-1 and TRBJ2-7; no reliable D call. Trimming cost V 1 base and J 3 bases, with 7 bases left between them. CDR3 size: 13 residues. Germline assignment: CDR1 MNHNS and CDR2 SASEGT. The CDR3: CASSEEPGYEQYV. The CDR3 coding sequence is TGTGCCAGCAGTGAAGAACCGGGCTACGAGCAGTACGTC.